Included here is one T cell receptor (beta chain) sequence, with context. The sample is drawn from a study of blood T cell repertoires in COVID-19. Study background: COVID-19 samples from acute and convalescent phases originated in the United States, Italy and Spain. Sample material is recorded as cDNA or gDNA derived from T cells, B-cell-depleted T cells, or PBMCs.

Original processing notes: Counts of nucleated cells, estimated from reference gene primer amplification, were obtained. The protocol was immunoSEQ multiplex PCR, while the TCRdb copy is restricted to in-frame clones and leaves out a portion. V and J calls and clone size follow that table, whereas D and trimming were derived from the DNA. The table includes about 81,000 clones, approximately 89% detected once. The sequenced sample consisted of peripheral blood. The sequence was collected from a man between 65 and 79 years old with active or convalescent COVID-19.

This CDR3 reads CASSYGQGLSHYGYTF. Here the CDR3 DNA reads TGTGCCAGCAGTTACGGACAGGGGCTTTCTCACTATGGCTACACCTTC. The V gene is TRBV6-5, the J gene TRBJ1-2; TRBD1 matches 9 bases. From germline, CDR1 is MNHEY and CDR2 SVGAGI. There are 16 residues in the CDR3. The V gene end was trimmed by 2 bases and the J gene end by 3 bases; junction bases not matched to a gene: 7.